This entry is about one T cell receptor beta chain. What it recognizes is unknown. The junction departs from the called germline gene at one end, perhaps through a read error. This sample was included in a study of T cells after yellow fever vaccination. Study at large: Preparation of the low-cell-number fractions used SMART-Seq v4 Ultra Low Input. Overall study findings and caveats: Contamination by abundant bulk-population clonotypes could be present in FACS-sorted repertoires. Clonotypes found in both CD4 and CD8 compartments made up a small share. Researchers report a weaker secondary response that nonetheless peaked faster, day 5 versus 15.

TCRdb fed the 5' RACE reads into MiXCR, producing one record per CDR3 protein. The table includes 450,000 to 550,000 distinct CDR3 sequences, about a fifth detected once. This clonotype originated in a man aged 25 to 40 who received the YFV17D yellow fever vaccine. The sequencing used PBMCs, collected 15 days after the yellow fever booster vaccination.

Here the CDR3 DNA reads TGCAGTGCTAACCAGTTGGAGACCCAGTCCTTC. Translating it yields CSANQLETQSF. The chain links TRBV20-1 to TRBJ2-5; unclear D gene. CDR1 and CDR2 (germline): DFQATT, SNEGSKA (reference sequence). CDR3 length: 11 amino acids.